The rows below give T cell receptor beta chains drawn from one sample of a study of PD-1 blockade in mismatch repair-deficient tumors. Only in-frame clones appear in the TCRdb table, and some are missing; sequencing was by immunoSEQ multiplex PCR. The sample holds around 100,000 clones, approximately 80% seen once. Here the sequenced sample was peripheral blood, taken approximately 36 weeks after starting pembrolizumab. The source of these receptors is an adult with mismatch repair-deficient cancer. The CDR3 runs from the conserved cysteine through the conserved F or W. D genes are given only for firm matches.

>.|14|TRBV2|TRBJ2-7
CASSGSVWIYEQYF
>.|13|TRBV4-1|TRBJ2-7
CASSQETPYEQYF
>.|20|TRBV13|TRBJ2-1
CASSFRAQEGDWVIYNEQFF
>TRBD2|18|TRBV7-8|TRBJ2-7
CASSVSTSGGRLSYEQYF
>TRBD2|14|TRBV7-9|TRBJ2-1
CASSQTSGYNEQFF
>.|15|TRBV2|TRBJ2-7
CASRPETGGLGEQYF
>TRBD1|16|TRBV11-2|TRBJ2-2
CASSFAKGARTGELFF
>TRBD2|15|TRBV30|TRBJ2-1
CAWSPGLAGGYEQFF
>TRBD2|11|TRBV27|TRBJ2-1
CASLAGPAWFF
>.|13|TRBV11-2|TRBJ2-2
CASSSSRTGELFF
>.|13|TRBV9|TRBJ2-1
CASSDSGFNEQFF
>.|14|TRBV7-2|TRBJ2-7
CASSLARNSYEQYF
>TRBD1|14|TRBV7-9|TRBJ1-4
CASSLGQGDEKLFF
>.|15|TRBV2|TRBJ1-3
CASHDKRFRGNTIYF
>.|16|TRBV27|TRBJ2-3
CASHPQNSGRGDTQYF
>TRBD1|14|TRBV9|TRBJ2-7
CASSVAGTGTEQYF
>TRBD2|18|TRBV28|TRBJ2-3
CASSSPVTDLAGPDTQYF
>.|14|TRBV7-9|TRBJ2-7
CASSGQLHSYEQYF
>TRBD2|12|TRBV30|TRBJ2-7
CAWGSGTYEQYF
>.|14|TRBV11-2|TRBJ1-1
CASSIRVSGTEAFF
>TRBD1|16|TRBV5-6|TRBJ1-5
CASSLGTGFNNQPQHF
>TRBD2|12|TRBV28|TRBJ2-7
CASSRGGMEQYF
>.|17|TRBV5-1|TRBJ2-4
CASSPSHWNLAKNIQYF
>.|16|TRBV27|TRBJ2-1
CASSPPGPKSYNEQFF
>TRBD2|13|TRBV6-6|TRBJ2-1
CASSLSGRNEQFF
>.|12|TRBV18|TRBJ2-7
CASRAEDYEQYF
>.|16|TRBV27|TRBJ1-1
CASSFGAGLGYTEAFF
>.|12|TRBV7-9|TRBJ1-1
CASSLGALEAFF
>TRBD1|13|TRBV2|TRBJ1-1
CASRGDRGTEAFF
>.|16|TRBV18|TRBJ2-7
CASSANGRGSSYEQYF
>.|15|TRBV7-8|TRBJ1-1
CASSLAYSGVSGAFF
>TRBD1|14|TRBV9|TRBJ2-1
CASTKGTDYNEQFF
>.|13|TRBV29-1|TRBJ2-2
CTVLQVNTGELFF
>.|14|TRBV29-1|TRBJ2-3
CSVAKGGAPDTQYF
>TRBD2|15|TRBV19|TRBJ2-5
CASSFGSGSSETQYF
>TRBD1|15|TRBV30|TRBJ1-1
CAWCHLQGIVTEAFF
>.|17|TRBV5-6|TRBJ2-6
CASSPGTLTAGANVLTF
>.|16|TRBV11-2|TRBJ2-1
CASSFNSGNSYNEQFF
>.|11|TRBV20-1|TRBJ2-1
CSARGSVEQFF
>TRBD2|13|TRBV14|TRBJ2-7
CASSRGSTNEQYF
>TRBD2|14|TRBV7-6|TRBJ2-3
CASSQTSDTDTQYF
>.|14|TRBV2|TRBJ2-1
CASSVTGSGGEQFF
>.|14|TRBV9|TRBJ2-7
CASSPPHHPYEQYF